These T cell receptor beta chains were read from a single sample in a study of T cells after yellow fever vaccination. TCRdb reprocessed the 5' RACE reads with MiXCR, giving one entry per CDR3 protein. The table shows about 220,000 distinct CDR3 sequences, with less than 3.5% occurring only once. The sample was CD4+ T cells sorted from PBMCs, taken 10 days after the yellow fever booster vaccination. The receptors stem from a man aged 18 to 35 who received the YFV17D yellow fever vaccine. Each CDR3 is given with its conserved first and last residue. Fields, in order: clone size, J gene, D gene, V gene, CDR3 DNA, CDR3 protein. D genes are given only for firm matches. A clone size is listed for some rows: how often the clone was seen (once, few, many), or a class if it is expanded.

>few|TRBJ2-5|TRBD2|TRBV7-8
TGTGCCAGCAGCACGGGACTACTGGAGACCCAGTACTTC
CASSTGLLETQYF
>many|TRBJ2-3|-|TRBV10-3
TGTGCCATCAGGAATAACACAGATACGCAGTATTTT
CAIRNNTDTQYF
>many|TRBJ2-3|TRBD2|TRBV7-2
TGTGCCAGCAGCTCGGGACTAGCGGGGCCACGGGATACGCAGTATTTT
CASSSGLAGPRDTQYF
>many|TRBJ1-4|-|TRBV20-1
TGCAGTGGTGTCGAGGGAGCTTGGTCTGAAAAACTGTTTTTT
CSGVEGAWSEKLFF
>-|TRBJ1-1|-|TRBV7-2
TGTGCCAGCACTGGACAGAGGAACACTGAAGCTTTCTTT
CASTGQRNTEAFF
>many|TRBJ2-7|-|TRBV6-5
TGTGCCAGCAGTTACTCCTACAGGCCACTCTCCTACGAGCAGTACTTC
CASSYSYRPLSYEQYF
>many|TRBJ1-2|-|TRBV7-2
TGTGCCAGCAGCCCGCCTGGACAGATCTATGGCTACACCTTC
CASSPPGQIYGYTF
>many|TRBJ2-3|-|TRBV18
TGTGCCAGCTCACCCCCCCTTTTGGAATCGACAGATACGCAGTATTTT
CASSPPLLESTDTQYF
>many|TRBJ1-3|-|TRBV15
TGTGCCACCAGCGCTGAGCCCCCCGGACCCGTGTGGGACATATATTTT
CATSAEPPGPVWDIYF
>few|TRBJ2-3|TRBD2|TRBV20-1
TGCAGTGCTAGCGGGGGGGCCGTTTCAGATACGCAGTATTTT
CSASGGAVSDTQYF
>-|TRBJ2-1|-|TRBV7-2
TGTGCCAGCAGCTCCCATCAAACTAACGTCGGGAATGAGCAGTTCTTC
CASSSHQTNVGNEQFF
>few|TRBJ2-1|-|TRBV28
TGTGCCAGCAGTAGGACAGTCAGAAATGAGCAGTTCTTC
CASSRTVRNEQFF
>once|TRBJ1-1|-|TRBV18
TGTGCCAGCTCAGCTAGGGATAACACTGAAGCTTTCTTT
CASSARDNTEAFF
>many|TRBJ1-1|TRBD1|TRBV9
TGTGCCAGCAGCGCCGGGACAGGGCGTGAAGCTTTCTTT
CASSAGTGREAFF
>-|TRBJ2-1|-|TRBV7-2
TGTGCCAGCAGCCCACTTATGAGCTCCTACAATGAGCAGTTCTTC
CASSPLMSSYNEQFF
>-|TRBJ2-2|-|TRBV7-9
TGTGCCAGCAGCTTCAACCAGAGAACCGGGGAGCTGTTTTTT
CASSFNQRTGELFF
>many|TRBJ1-1|-|TRBV5-1
TGTGCCAGCAGCTTACAGGAAAACACTGAAGCTTTCTTT
CASSLQENTEAFF
>many|TRBJ1-2|-|TRBV7-2
TGTGCCAGCAGCGGAGTGCCTGGCTACACCTTC
CASSGVPGYTF
>few|TRBJ1-3|-|TRBV6-1
TGTGCCAGCAGTGAAGCCGCAGGGTTCCGAAACACCATATATTTT
CASSEAAGFRNTIYF
>many|TRBJ2-1|TRBD1|TRBV6-1
TGTGCCAGCATTGTGAACCCAGGGGGCGGCCGCTACAATGAGCAGTTCTTC
CASIVNPGGGRYNEQFF
>many|TRBJ2-6|-|TRBV7-6
TGTGCCAGCAGCACCCCCTCTGGGGCCAACGTCCTGACTTTC
CASSTPSGANVLTF
>-|TRBJ2-2|-|TRBV25-1
TGTGCCAGCAGGGAAATGGGACACGGGGAGCTGTTTTTT
CASREMGHGELFF
>many|TRBJ2-3|TRBD1|TRBV11-2
TGTGCCAGCAGTCACGGGACAGGGAGCACAGATACGCAGTATTTT
CASSHGTGSTDTQYF
>few|TRBJ1-5|-|TRBV10-2
TGCGCCAGCAGAGCTGAACAGAATCAGCCCCAGCATTTT
CASRAEQNQPQHF
>many|TRBJ1-2|TRBD1|TRBV12-3/TRBV12-4
TGTGCCAGCAGTACCCGGACAGGGGGCCATTATGGCTACACCTTC
CASSTRTGGHYGYTF
>few|TRBJ2-6|-|TRBV13
TGTGCCAGCAGCGAAACTGGGGCCAACGTCCTGACTTTC
CASSETGANVLTF
>few|TRBJ2-1|-|TRBV5-1
TGCGCCAGCAGCTTGTATCTAGCACGCAATGAGCAGTTCTTC
CASSLYLARNEQFF
>many|TRBJ2-3|TRBD2|TRBV20-1
TGCAGTGCTAGCATAGCGGGGGGCACAGATACGCAGTATTTT
CSASIAGGTDTQYF
>few|TRBJ1-4|-|TRBV12-3/TRBV12-4
TGTGCCAGCAGACTCAAAGAAAAACTGTTTTTT
CASRLKEKLFF
>many|TRBJ2-2|-|TRBV7-7
TGTGCCAGCAGCGCGCACAGCACCGGGGAGCTGTTTTTT
CASSAHSTGELFF
>few|TRBJ2-5|-|TRBV12-3/TRBV12-4
TGTGCCAGCAGGACGGGTTCAGAGACCCAGTACTTC
CASRTGSETQYF
>many|TRBJ2-5|TRBD1|TRBV7-6
TGTGCCAGCAGCGCCGGGACAGCACAAGAGACCCAGTACTTC
CASSAGTAQETQYF
>many|TRBJ2-5|-|TRBV7-3
TGTGCCAGCAGCCCCTTGGGGGGAGCAGGAGAGACCCAGTACTTC
CASSPLGGAGETQYF
>few|TRBJ2-2|-|TRBV5-1
TGCGCCAGCAGCTTGGTGGGCAGCTTCACCGGGGAGCTGTTTTTT
CASSLVGSFTGELFF
>many|TRBJ2-1|TRBD1|TRBV6-2/TRBV6-3
TGTGCCAGCAGTTATACCCGAGGGACAGGGGTAGTGGGTTATCGGTACAATGAGCAGTTCTTC
CASSYTRGTGVVGYRYNEQFF
>many|TRBJ1-2|TRBD1|TRBV5-5
TGTGCCAGCAGCCCTTTGGTGGCAGGGGGTCGAGTCACTAACTATGGCTACACCTTC
CASSPLVAGGRVTNYGYTF
>many|TRBJ2-7|-|TRBV5-1
TGCGCCAGCAGCTTGGAGAATGGGCTTAGAGAGCAGTACTTC
CASSLENGLREQYF
>-|TRBJ1-1|-|TRBV12-3/TRBV12-4
TGTGCCAGCAGACCGGACAGCCAGCAAGCTTTCTTT
CASRPDSQQAFF
>few|TRBJ1-4|TRBD1|TRBV14
TGTGCCAGCAGCCCAGGGGGAAGAGGTGAAAAACTGTTTTTT
CASSPGGRGEKLFF
>-|TRBJ1-5|-|TRBV19
TGTGCCAGTAGTCCTGGCGGCCTTCATCAGCCCCAGCATTTT
CASSPGGLHQPQHF
>many|TRBJ2-2|-|TRBV2
TGTGCCAGCACCTACGACAAGACCGGGGAGCTGTTTTTT
CASTYDKTGELFF
>-|TRBJ2-3|-|TRBV6-4
TGTGCCAGCAGTGACGGCGGGTGGGGCACAGATACGCAGTATTTT
CASSDGGWGTDTQYF
>many|TRBJ1-1|-|TRBV6-2/TRBV6-3
TGTGCCAGCAGTGACTTTTACACTGAAGCTTTCTTT
CASSDFYTEAFF
>many|TRBJ2-3|TRBD2|TRBV18
TGTGCCAGCTCGGATAGCGGGACCACAGATACGCAGTATTTT
CASSDSGTTDTQYF
>-|TRBJ1-5|-|TRBV7-2
TGTGCCAGCAGCTTAGTCAAGGGGCAGCCCCAGCATTTT
CASSLVKGQPQHF
>few|TRBJ1-2|-|TRBV5-1
TGCGCCAGCAGCCCGGGGCAGGGAGCCTATGGCTACACCTTC
CASSPGQGAYGYTF
>many|TRBJ2-3|-|TRBV6-5
TGTGCCAGCCTGGACCCTGGGACAGATACGCAGTATTTT
CASLDPGTDTQYF
>few|TRBJ1-2|-|TRBV5-1
TGCGCCAGCAGCTTGGGCCCGGGAACCTTCGGTGGCTACACCTTC
CASSLGPGTFGGYTF
>many|TRBJ2-1|-|TRBV30
TGTGCCTGGACCCCTTGGGGGACGGCTCAGTTCTTC
CAWTPWGTAQFF
>many|TRBJ1-3|-|TRBV4-3
TGCGCCAGCAGCCATTTAAGTCATACGCCCTCTGGAAACACCATATATTTT
CASSHLSHTPSGNTIYF
>-|TRBJ2-2|TRBD1|TRBV7-3
TGTGCCAGCAGCCCAGGGGGATCGAGCACCGGGGAGCTGTTTTTT
CASSPGGSSTGELFF
>few|TRBJ1-1|-|TRBV7-2
TGTGCCAGCAGCTTAGGGTGGAGGGGTACAACGAACACTGAAGCTTTCTTT
CASSLGWRGTTNTEAFF
>few|TRBJ2-3|-|TRBV12-3/TRBV12-4
TGTGCCAGCAGTCCAGGGGAGGGAGATACGCAGTATTTT
CASSPGEGDTQYF
>many|TRBJ2-1|-|TRBV4-3
TGCGCCAGCAGCCAAGAGGTCGGTGGTGAGCAGTTCTTC
CASSQEVGGEQFF
>many|TRBJ2-3|-|TRBV9
TGTGCCAGCAGCGTGCAACTAGGTACAGATACGCAGTATTTT
CASSVQLGTDTQYF
>many|TRBJ2-1|TRBD2|TRBV5-5
TGTGCCAGCAGCTTTCTTGCGGGGGGGCCGGAGTTCTTC
CASSFLAGGPEFF